This T cell receptor (beta chain) was identified in a study of control samples from healthy donors and cancer patients. Germline CDR1 reads LNHDA; CDR2 reads SQIVND (reference sequence). CDR3 length equals 12 residues. Trimming left V 7 bases short and J 5 bases short, with 11 bases between. TCRdb keeps only in-frame clones here, not all; method: immunoSEQ multiplex PCR. The data hold 100,000 to 150,000 clones, with over 75% observed a single time. The chain combines TRBV19 with TRBJ1-1, with a tentative D call TRBD1 (6 bases). Specimen: blood. The receptor comes from a young man in good health. CDR3 sequence: CASTGVRTEAFF. Here the CDR3 DNA reads TGTGCCAGTACAGGGGTTAGAACTGAAGCTTTCTTT.